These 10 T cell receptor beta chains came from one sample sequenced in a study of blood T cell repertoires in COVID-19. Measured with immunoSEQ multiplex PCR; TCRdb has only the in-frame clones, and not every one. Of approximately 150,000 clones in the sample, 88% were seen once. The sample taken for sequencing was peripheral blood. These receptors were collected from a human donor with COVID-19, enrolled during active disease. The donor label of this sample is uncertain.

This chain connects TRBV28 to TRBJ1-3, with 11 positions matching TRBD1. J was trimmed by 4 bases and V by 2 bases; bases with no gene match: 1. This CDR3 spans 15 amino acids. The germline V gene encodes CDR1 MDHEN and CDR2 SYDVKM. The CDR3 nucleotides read TGTGCCAGCAGTTTAAGGACAGGGGGCGGAAACACCATATATTTT. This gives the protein CASSLRTGGGNTIYF. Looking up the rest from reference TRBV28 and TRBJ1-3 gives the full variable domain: DVKVTQSSRYLVKRTGEKVFLECVQDMDHENMFWYRQDPGLGLRLIYFSYDVKMKEKGDIPEGYSVSREKKERFSLILESASTNQTSMYLCASSLRTGGGNTIYFGEGSWLTVV.

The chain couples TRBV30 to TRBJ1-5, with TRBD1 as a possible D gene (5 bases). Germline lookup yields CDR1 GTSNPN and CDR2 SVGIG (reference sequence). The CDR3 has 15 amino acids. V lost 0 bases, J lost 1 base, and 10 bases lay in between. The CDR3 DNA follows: TGTGCCTGGAGTGTAGGGGTTTCGAGCAATCAGCCCCAGCATTTT. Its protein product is CAWSVGVSSNQPQHF.

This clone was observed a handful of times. CDR3 DNA: TGTGCCAGCAGCCGGCAACAGGGAACTGAAGCTTTCTTT. Its translation is CASSRQQGTEAFF. The chain recombines TRBV11-1 with TRBJ1-1; the D gene is possibly TRBD1 (6 bases). This CDR3 spans 13 amino acids. V dropped 5 bases and J dropped 5 bases, with 12 bases sitting between them. Germline V gives CDR1 SGHAT, CDR2 FQDESV (reference sequence).

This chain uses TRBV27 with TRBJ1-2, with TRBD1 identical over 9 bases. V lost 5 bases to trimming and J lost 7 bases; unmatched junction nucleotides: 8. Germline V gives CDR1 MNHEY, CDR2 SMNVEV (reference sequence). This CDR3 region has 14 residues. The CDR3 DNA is TGTGCCAGCAGTGACCGGGACAGGGTGGGTGGCTACACCTTC. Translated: CASSDRDRVGGYTF.

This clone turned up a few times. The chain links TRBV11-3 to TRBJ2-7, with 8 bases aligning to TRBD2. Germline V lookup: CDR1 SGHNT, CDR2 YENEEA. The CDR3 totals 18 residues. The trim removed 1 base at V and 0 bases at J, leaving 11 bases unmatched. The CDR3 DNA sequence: TGTGCCAGCAGCTTAGGAGGCCCCTCGGGGGGGCCCTCCTACGAGCAGTACTTC. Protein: CASSLGGPSGGPSYEQYF. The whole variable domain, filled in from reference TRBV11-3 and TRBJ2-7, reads EAGVVQSPRYKIIEKKQPVAFWCNPISGHNTLYWYLQNLGQGPELLIRYENEEAVDDSQLPKDRFSAERLKGVDSTLKIQPAELGDSAVYLCASSLGGPSGGPSYEQYFGPGTRLTVT.

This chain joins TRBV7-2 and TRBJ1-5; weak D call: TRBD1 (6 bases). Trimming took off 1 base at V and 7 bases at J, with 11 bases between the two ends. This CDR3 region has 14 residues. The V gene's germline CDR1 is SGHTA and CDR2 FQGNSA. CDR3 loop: CASSLGYREQPQHF. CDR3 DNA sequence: TGTGCCAGCAGCTTAGGGTACAGGGAACAGCCCCAGCATTTT.

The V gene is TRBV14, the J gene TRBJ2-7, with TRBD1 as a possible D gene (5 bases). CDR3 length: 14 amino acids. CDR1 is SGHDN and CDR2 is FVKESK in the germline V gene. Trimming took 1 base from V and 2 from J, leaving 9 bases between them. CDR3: CASSQGWGAYEQYF. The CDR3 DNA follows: TGTGCCAGCAGCCAAGGTTGGGGCGCCTACGAGCAGTACTTC.

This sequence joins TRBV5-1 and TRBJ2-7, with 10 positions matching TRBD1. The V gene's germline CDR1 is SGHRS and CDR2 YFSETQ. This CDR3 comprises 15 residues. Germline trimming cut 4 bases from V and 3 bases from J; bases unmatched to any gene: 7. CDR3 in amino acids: CASSSGQGGSYEQYF. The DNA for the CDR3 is TGCGCCAGCAGCAGCGGACAGGGGGGAAGCTACGAGCAGTACTTC. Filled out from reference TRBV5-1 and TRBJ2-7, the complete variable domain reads KAGVTQTPRYLIKTRGQQVTLSCSPISGHRSVSWYQQTPGQGLQFLFEYFSETQRNKGNFPGRFSGRQFSNSRSEMNVSTLELGDSALYLCASSSGQGGSYEQYFGPGTRLTVT.

CDR3 in DNA: TGTGCCAGCAGCTCGGGCGGGACTAGCGAGGTTAACACCGGGGAGCTGTTTTTT. The encoded protein is CASSSGGTSEVNTGELFF. J is TRBJ2-2 and V is TRBV7-3, with 10 nucleotides matching TRBD2. The V segment lost 4 bases and the J segment 2 bases; nucleotides outside the gene matches: 10. Germline-derived CDR1 and CDR2 are SGHTA and FQGTGA. CDR3 size: 18 residues.

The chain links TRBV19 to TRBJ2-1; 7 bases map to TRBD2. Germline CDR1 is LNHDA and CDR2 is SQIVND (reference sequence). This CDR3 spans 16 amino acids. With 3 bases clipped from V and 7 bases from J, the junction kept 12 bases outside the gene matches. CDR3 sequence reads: CASSIGRLAGRNEQFF. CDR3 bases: TGTGCCAGTAGTATCGGGAGACTAGCAGGCCGAAATGAGCAGTTCTTC.